These 13 T cell receptor beta chains were sequenced from one sample in a study of blood T cell repertoires in COVID-19. Assay: immunoSEQ multiplex PCR; the TCRdb copy retains only in-frame clones and omits some. The table has some 80,000 clones, 85% seen once. Sequencing was performed on peripheral blood. The receptor set was obtained from a man older than 75 with active or convalescent COVID-19.

The rearrangement links TRBV7-2 to TRBJ1-4, with D possibly TRBD1 on 5 matching bases. The V end was cut by 5 bases, the J end by 7 bases, with 17 bases between. In germline, CDR1 is SGHTA, CDR2 FQGNSA. This CDR3 contains 15 residues. CDR3 residues: CASSPPGRAVEKLFF. CDR3 nucleotide sequence: TGTGCCAGCAGCCCGCCGGGCAGGGCGGTTGAAAAACTGTTTTTT.

The V gene is TRBV11-3, the J gene TRBJ2-7, with 9 bases that match TRBD2. This CDR3 spans 16 amino acids. V trimming: 5 bases; J trimming: 0 bases; junction bases outside the gene matches: 8. Germline V gene sequence: CDR1 SGHNT, CDR2 YENEEA. CDR3 amino acids: CASSLGLAWSSYEQYV. In DNA form, the CDR3 reads TGTGCCAGCAGCCTCGGACTAGCGTGGAGCTCCTACGAGCAGTACGTC.

The chain is built from TRBV7-6 and TRBJ2-1; TRBD2 matches 7 bases. CDR1 and CDR2 from the germline V gene are SGHVS and FNYEAQ. This CDR3 comprises 15 residues. Trimming cost V 2 bases and J 4 bases; bases outside gene matches: 5. The DNA for the CDR3 is TGTGCCAGCAGCTTAAGTCCAGCGGGGTACAATGAGCAGTTCTTC. Translation gives CASSLSPAGYNEQFF.

Ten or more counts support this clone. The rearrangement joins TRBV5-1 to TRBJ1-6, with D perhaps matching TRBD1 (5 bases). Germline CDR1 SGHRS, CDR2 YFSETQ. With 4 bases removed from V and 8 bases from J, the gap between germline ends came to 16 bases. CDR3 size: 15 residues. This chain's CDR3 is CASSPETVPDSPLHF. CDR3 in DNA: TGCGCCAGCAGCCCGGAGACAGTGCCCGATTCACCCCTCCACTTT.

The chain employs TRBV3-1 (or the pseudogene TRBV3-2) and TRBJ2-1; the D is unclear. Germline CDR1 and CDR2: LGHDT and YNNKEL (reference sequence). The CDR3 has 16 amino acids. Trimming removed 4 bases at V and 0 bases at J, with 13 bases between. CDR3: CASSPSDLSSYNEQFF. CDR3 nucleotide sequence: TGTGCCAGCAGCCCCTCCGACTTGAGCTCCTACAATGAGCAGTTCTTC.

The chain uses TRBV11-2 and TRBJ2-1; D is uncertain. V gave up 0 bases and J gave up 0 bases, with 9 bases separating them. The CDR3 sequence is 16 residues long. CDR1 is SGHAT, CDR2 FQNNGV, per germline. DNA of the CDR3: TGTGCCAGCAGCTTAGATCTTGGCAGCTCCTACAATGAGCAGTTCTTC. It encodes CASSLDLGSSYNEQFF.

J is TRBJ1-1 and V is TRBV7-9, with 8 nucleotides matching TRBD1. CDR1 is SEHNR and CDR2 is FQNEAQ in the germline V gene (reference sequence). This CDR3 is 15 amino acids long. The junction had 5 bases not matched to a gene; V was cut back by 5 bases and J by 0 bases. CDR3 nucleotide sequence: TGTGCCAGCAGCGCCCAGACAGGGGTGAACACTGAAGCTTTCTTT. It yields the protein CASSAQTGVNTEAFF.

This sequence joins TRBV19 and TRBJ1-1; D is undetermined. CDR1 is LNHDA, CDR2 SQIVND, per germline (reference sequence). CDR3 length equals 13 residues. With 6 bases removed from V and 7 bases from J, the gap between germline ends came to 15 bases. CDR3 DNA sequence: TGTGCCAGTAGCATTAGTGGGGAGGGTGAAGCTTTCTTT. The encoded protein is CASSISGEGEAFF.

This clone was seen just once. This CDR3 is CATRDRILYNSPLHF. CDR3 in DNA: TGTGCCACCCGAGACAGAATCCTCTATAATTCACCCCTCCACTTT. This chain links TRBV27 with TRBJ1-6; tentatively, D is TRBD1 (5 bases). The CDR3 sequence is 15 residues long. V shed 10 bases and J shed 3 bases, with 16 bases lying between them. Germline lookup yields CDR1 MNHEY and CDR2 SMNVEV (reference sequence).

The chain couples TRBV27 to TRBJ1-1; 7 nucleotides line up with TRBD1. Germline CDR1 reads MNHEY; CDR2 reads SMNVEV (reference sequence). This CDR3 contains 14 residues. Trimming removed 2 bases from V and 4 bases from J; junction bases left unmatched: 4. CDR3 loop: CASSLSRGVTEAFF. CDR3 bases: TGTGCCAGCAGTTTAAGCAGGGGGGTCACTGAAGCTTTCTTT.

This chain connects TRBV11-2 to TRBJ2-7; TRBD1 might be the D (6 bases). Germline CDR1 reads SGHAT; CDR2 reads FQNNGV. The germline V and J ends were trimmed by 1 base and 6 bases, with 16 bases remaining between them. The CDR3 length is 15 residues. CDR3 DNA sequence: TGTGCCAGCAGCTTAGGGGTACAGGGTCCAAGCGAGCAGTACGTC. It translates to CASSLGVQGPSEQYV.

This chain joins TRBV29-1 and TRBJ2-7; no clear D. The V gene's germline CDR1 is SQVTM and CDR2 ANQGSEA. This CDR3 region has 11 residues. Trimming removed 5 bases from V and 4 bases from J, with 9 bases in between. The CDR3 protein is CSVILLYEQYV. CDR3 sequence (DNA): TGCAGCGTTATACTGTTATACGAGCAGTACGTC.

The chain joins TRBV6-5 to TRBJ2-7, with D maybe TRBD1 (5 bases). Germline V gives CDR1 MNHEY, CDR2 SVGAGI. The germline V and J ends were trimmed by 7 bases and 4 bases, with 17 bases remaining between them. This CDR3 has 14 amino acids. The CDR3 nucleotides read TGTGCCAGCACTCTTTTTCAGGGTACTTACGAGCAGTACGTC. This encodes CASTLFQGTYEQYV.